This TCR beta chain was sequenced for a study of T cells after yellow fever vaccination. V gave up 0 bases and J gave up 4 bases; unmatched junction bases: 5. CDR1 is MNHEY and CDR2 is SVGAGI in the germline V gene. CDR3 size: 15 residues. This clonotype appeared a few times. The antigen remains undetermined. Notes on the study in general: The secondary response was weaker but peaked faster, day 5 versus 15.

MiXCR was run by TCRdb on the 5' RACE reads, yielding one entry per CDR3 protein. This sample has roughly 310,000 distinct CDR3 sequences, with about 9.5% found just once. The sequencing here drew on PBMCs, taken on the day of the first yellow fever vaccination. This receptor was identified in a man younger than 35 who received the YFV17D yellow fever vaccine. The chain carries TRBV6-5 and TRBJ2-7; 8 positions agree with TRBD1. CDR3 in DNA: TGTGCCAGCAGTTACTCGGGACAGGATGTGTACGAGCAGTACTTC. Its protein is CASSYSGQDVYEQYF.